A single T cell receptor (beta chain) is shown here with its context. Its target is unknown. Relative to the germline gene, one junction end is altered; a read error may explain this. Each sample yielded at least 6 million isolated PBMCs. Germline CDR1 reads MNHEY; CDR2 reads SVGEGT. This CDR3 comprises 12 residues. A J-beta primer mix and a sample-barcoded 5' primer were used in a second PCR of roughly 6 to 11 cycles. A template-switch adaptor with 12 random nucleotides tagged each cDNA molecule. One entry per CDR3 protein, called by TCRdb with MiXCR from the 5' RACE reads. The sample holds fewer than 2 million distinct CDR3 sequences, around 42% seen once. This specimen belongs to a study of blood T cells in healthy people across ages. Broader study findings: In long-lived donors, naive CD4+ cell counts and diversity exceeded those of aged donors.

Sequenced: blood. The chain combines TRBV6-2 or TRBV6-3 with TRBJ2-7; D unclear. The receptor's source is a human donor in good health. The chain's CDR3 is CTSSYPDYEQYF. CDR3 in DNA: TGTACCAGCAGTTACCCTGACTACGAGCAGTACTTC.